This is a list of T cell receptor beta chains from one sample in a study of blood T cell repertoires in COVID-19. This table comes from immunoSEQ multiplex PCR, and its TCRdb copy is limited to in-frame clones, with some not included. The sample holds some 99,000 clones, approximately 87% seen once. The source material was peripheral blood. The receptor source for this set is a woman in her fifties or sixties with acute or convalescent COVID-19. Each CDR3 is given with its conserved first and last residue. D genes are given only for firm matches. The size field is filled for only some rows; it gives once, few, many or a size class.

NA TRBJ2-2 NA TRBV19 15 TGTGCCAGTATAAGAGGAGGGGCGAACACCGGGGAGCTGTTTTTT CASIRGGANTGELFF
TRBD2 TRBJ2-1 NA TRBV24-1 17 TGTGCCACCAATCTCACTTTAGCGGGGGACAACTACAATGAGCAGTTCTTC CATNLTLAGDNYNEQFF
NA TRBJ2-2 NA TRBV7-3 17 TGTGCCAGCAGCTCCCACCCCCTAGCAGAAAGGACCGGGGAGCTGTTTTTT CASSSHPLAERTGELFF
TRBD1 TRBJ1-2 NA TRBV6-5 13 TGTGCCAGCACATACCTTGACAGGGGTGGCTACACCTTC CASTYLDRGGYTF
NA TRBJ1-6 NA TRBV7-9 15 TGTGCCAGCAGCTGGAGGGGGGGGTCTTATTCACCCCTCCACTTT CASSWRGGSYSPLHF
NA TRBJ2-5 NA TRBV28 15 TGTGCCAGCAGTTTAGCTCAGGGCCCCTCAGAGACCCAGTACTTC CASSLAQGPSETQYF
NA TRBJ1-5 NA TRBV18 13 TGTGCCAGCTCACCACTTGTCGATCAGCCCCAGCATTTT CASSPLVDQPQHF
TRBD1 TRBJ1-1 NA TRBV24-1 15 TGTGCCACCACCCCGGGGACAGGGCCGAACACTGAAGCTTTCTTT CATTPGTGPNTEAFF
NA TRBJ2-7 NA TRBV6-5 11 TGTGCCAGCAGTTCCAAATCCGAGCAGTACTTC CASSSKSEQYF
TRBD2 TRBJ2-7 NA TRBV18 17 TGTGCCAGCTCACCTCTAGCCGGGACTAGCGGGATCAACGAGCAGTACTTC CASSPLAGTSGINEQYF
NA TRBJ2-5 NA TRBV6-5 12 TGTGCCAGCAGCCCCGCTCTAATCGCCCAGTACTTC CASSPALIAQYF
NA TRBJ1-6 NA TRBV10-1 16 TGCGCCAGCAGTGAGTCGACAGGCTCCTATAATTCACCCCTCCACTTT CASSESTGSYNSPLHF
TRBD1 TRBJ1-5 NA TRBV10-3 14 TGTGCCATCAAAAACGACAGGGACAATCAGCCCCAGCATTTT CAIKNDRDNQPQHF
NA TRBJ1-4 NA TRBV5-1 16 TGCGCCAGCAGCTTCGGCGGGATTCAAACTAATGAAAAACTGTTTTTT CASSFGGIQTNEKLFF
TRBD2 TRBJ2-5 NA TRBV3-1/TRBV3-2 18 TGTGCCAGCAGCCAACTAGCGGGGGGGCTTGGGAACCAAGAGACCCAGTACTTC CASSQLAGGLGNQETQYF
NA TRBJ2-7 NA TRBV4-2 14 TGTGCCAGCAGCCAAGTTGGAGGAATGCGGGAGCAGTACTTC CASSQVGGMREQYF
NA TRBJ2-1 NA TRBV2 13 TGTGCCAGCAGTGTAAACAGGGAGGGTGAGCAGTTCTTC CASSVNREGEQFF
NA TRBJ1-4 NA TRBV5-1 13 TGCGCCAGCAGCCTGTCTACGGATGAAAAACTGTTTTTT CASSLSTDEKLFF
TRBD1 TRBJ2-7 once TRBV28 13 TGTGCCAGCAGCCGGACAGGGGTTTACGAGCAGTACTTC CASSRTGVYEQYF
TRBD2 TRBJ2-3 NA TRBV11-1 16 TGTGCCAGCAGGGAAAAAGCGGGAGTGTGGACAGATACGCAGTATTTT CASREKAGVWTDTQYF
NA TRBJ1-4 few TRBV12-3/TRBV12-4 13 TGTGCCAGCAATTTTCGGGGTGGTGAAAAACTGTTTTTT CASNFRGGEKLFF
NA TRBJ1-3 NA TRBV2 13 TGTGCCAGTCATCTGAGCTCTGGAAACACCATATATTTT CASHLSSGNTIYF
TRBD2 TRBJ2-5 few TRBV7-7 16 TGTGCTAGCAGCTCCGGGACTAGCGGGAGTGGTGAGACCCAGTACTTC CASSSGTSGSGETQYF
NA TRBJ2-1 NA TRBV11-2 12 TGTGCCAGCAGCTATCGTGGGCAGGGGCAGTTCTTC CASSYRGQGQFF
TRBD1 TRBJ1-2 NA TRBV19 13 TGTGCCAGTGAACGACAGGGGTATCATGGCTACACCTTC CASERQGYHGYTF
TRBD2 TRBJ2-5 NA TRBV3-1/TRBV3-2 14 TGTGCCAGCAGCCCGACTAGCGGGAAGGAGACCCAGTACTTC CASSPTSGKETQYF
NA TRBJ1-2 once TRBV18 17 TGTGCCAGCTCACCACCGGCCAGAACGTCCTCTAACTATGGCTACACCTTC CASSPPARTSSNYGYTF